The next 26 T cell receptor beta chains were all read from a single sample in a study of T-cell reconstitution after alpha-beta-depleted transplantation in children. This sample's TCRbeta library carried unique molecular identifier barcodes. One entry per CDR3 protein results from TCRdb running MiXCR on the PCR reads. Among under 400,000 distinct CDR3 sequences, around 25% were seen once, and the ten largest hold 9.5% to 12%. The sequences come from PBMCs, mostly from graft donor cells, collected 180 days after TCRalphabeta/CD19-depleted stem cell transplant. The receptors stem from a male patient younger than 18 who had a stem cell transplant for acute lymphoblastic leukemia, so the T cells may come from the graft donor.

The chain joins TRBV20-1 to TRBJ1-1; D gene uncertain. Germline CDR1 DFQATT, CDR2 SNEGSKA (reference sequence). V shed 1 base and J shed 0 bases, with 6 bases lying between them. The CDR3 is 13 residues long. For the CDR3, the DNA is TGCAGTGCTAGAGGAGGGATGAACACTGAAGCTTTCTTT. Translating gives CSARGGMNTEAFF.

This clonotype was picked up a small number of times. This chain links TRBV6-5 with TRBJ2-3; D gene ambiguous. The CDR3 has 14 amino acids. Trimming took 2 bases from V and 4 from J, leaving 10 bases between them. Germline-derived CDR1 and CDR2 are MNHEY and SVGAGI. In DNA, the CDR3 is TGTGCCAGCAGTTACGGGTTAGATGCAGATACGCAGTATTTT. It yields the protein CASSYGLDADTQYF.

The chain combines TRBV5-1 with TRBJ2-4; 10 nucleotides align to TRBD2. The CDR3 loop spans 17 amino acids. Germline loops: CDR1 SGHRS, CDR2 YFSETQ. Trimming removed 0 bases from V and 8 bases from J; junction bases left unmatched: 11. CDR3 coding DNA: TGCGCCAGCAGCTTGGTGGCTAGCGGGAGAAGGGCGGACATTCAGTACTTC. Amino acids: CASSLVASGRRADIQYF.

The chain employs TRBV5-1 and TRBJ2-7; 12 positions agree with TRBD2. After removal of 8 bases from V and 2 bases from J, the junction contained 2 bases not matched to a gene. Germline V gene sequence: CDR1 SGHRS, CDR2 YFSETQ. There are 13 residues in the CDR3. The CDR3 reads CASGLAGPYEQYF. The CDR3 nucleotides are TGCGCCAGTGGACTAGCGGGACCCTACGAGCAGTACTTC. The whole variable domain, remainder taken from reference TRBV5-1 and TRBJ2-7, is KAGVTQTPRYLIKTRGQQVTLSCSPISGHRSVSWYQQTPGQGLQFLFEYFSETQRNKGNFPGRFSGRQFSNSRSEMNVSTLELGDSALYLCASGLAGPYEQYFGPGTRLTVT.

The chain couples TRBV6-1 to TRBJ2-2; D gene uncertain. The germline V gene encodes CDR1 MNHNS and CDR2 SASEGT. The CDR3 covers 15 residues. V was pared by 5 bases and J by 2 bases, with 12 bases between. CDR3: CASSRQSRNTGELFF. CDR3 nucleotide sequence: TGTGCCAGCAGTCGACAATCCCGCAACACCGGGGAGCTGTTTTTT.

The chain carries TRBV5-1 and TRBJ2-1; D gene uncertain. CDR1 SGHRS and CDR2 YFSETQ come from the germline V gene. There are 16 residues in the CDR3. The V end lost 1 base, the J end lost 2 bases, and 13 bases lay between the germline ends. As DNA, the CDR3 is TGCGCCAGCAGCTTGTTAGAGCAATGGGCCTACAATGAGCAGTTCTTC. Its protein is CASSLLEQWAYNEQFF. The variable domain in full, completed from reference TRBV5-1 and TRBJ2-1, reads KAGVTQTPRYLIKTRGQQVTLSCSPISGHRSVSWYQQTPGQGLQFLFEYFSETQRNKGNFPGRFSGRQFSNSRSEMNVSTLELGDSALYLCASSLLEQWAYNEQFFGPGTRLTVL.

This rearrangement joins TRBV7-3 to TRBJ2-1, with 12 bases matching TRBD2. The germline CDR1 and CDR2 sequences are SGHTA and FQGTGA. Trimming at V came to 5 bases and at J to 8 bases, leaving 10 bases not matched to a gene. The CDR3 runs to 16 residues. The CDR3 is CASSVLAGGPLDEQFF. The DNA for the CDR3 is TGTGCCAGCAGCGTTCTAGCGGGAGGGCCGTTGGATGAGCAGTTCTTC. Drawing the rest from reference TRBV7-3 and TRBJ2-1, the complete variable domain is GAGVSQTPSNKVTEKGKYVELRCDPISGHTALYWYRQSLGQGPEFLIYFQGTGAADDSGLPNDRFFAVRPEGSVSTLKIQRTERGDSAVYLCASSVLAGGPLDEQFFGPGTRLTVL.

The chain couples TRBV10-3 to TRBJ2-1, with D hard to call. V shed 5 bases and J shed 10 bases, with 18 bases lying between them. The CDR3 spans 14 residues. The V gene's germline CDR1 is ENHRY and CDR2 SYGVKD. In nucleotides, the CDR3 is TGTGCCATCAGTCTCCTGAACCTCGGCAGGGAGCAGTTCTTC. This translates into CAISLLNLGREQFF.

Remarks on this clonotype: The germline gene is not matched at one end of the junction; a read error may be the cause. The DNA of the CDR3 is TGTGCCAGCAGCTTAGCGGGACAGGCCCCTAACTATGGCGACACCTTC. It is translated as CASSLAGQAPNYGDTF. This rearrangement joins TRBV7-9 to TRBJ1-2, with 8 bases aligning to TRBD1. CDR1 and CDR2 from the germline V gene are SEHNR and FQNEAQ (reference sequence). The CDR3 is made up of 16 amino acids.

The genes are TRBV5-1 and TRBJ2-1, with 9 bases fitting TRBD2. The CDR3 covers 16 residues. Germline CDR1 SGHRS, CDR2 YFSETQ. V shed 1 base and J 3 bases; nucleotides not matched to a gene: 5. In DNA form, the CDR3 reads TGCGCCAGCAGCTTGCGGGATAGCGGGAGCTACAATGAGCAGTTCTTC. Protein product: CASSLRDSGSYNEQFF.

Notes on this clonotype: Since the CDR3 does not end with the conserved phenylalanine or tryptophan, this likely comes from a read error. The V call is TRBV3-1, the J call TRBJ2-3; D remains unclear. CDR3 length: 13 amino acids. CDR1 is LGHDT, CDR2 YNNKEL, per germline (reference sequence). The V and J ends lost 7 bases and 5 bases respectively, with 13 bases between them. The CDR3 DNA reads TGTGCCAGCACTAAATTCGGCGGAGATACGCAGTATCTT. Its translation is CASTKFGGDTQYL.

There are a few counts of this clonotype. V and J are TRBV11-3 and TRBJ2-1; the match to TRBD2 covers 11 bases. The length of the CDR3 is 14 residues. CDR1 and CDR2 (germline): SGHNT, YENEEA. V gave up 1 base and J gave up 9 bases; unmatched junction bases: 2. The chain's CDR3 is CASSLGSGGGEQFF. CDR3 nucleotide sequence: TGTGCCAGCAGCTTAGGTAGCGGGGGGGGTGAGCAGTTCTTC.

This chain links TRBV5-1 with TRBJ2-1, with D possibly matching TRBD2 (6 bases). There are 16 residues in the CDR3. Germline V CDR1 and CDR2: SGHRS, YFSETQ. The V and J ends lost 0 bases and 8 bases respectively, with 18 bases between them. The CDR3 nucleotides are TGCGCCAGCAGCTTGGACGGACTACCCTCCGGTTATGAGCAGTTCTTC. This gives the protein CASSLDGLPSGYEQFF.

CDR3 nucleotide sequence: TGCAGTGCTAGAGATCCCACAGCTTTGTACCAAGAGACCCAGTACTTC. Encoded protein: CSARDPTALYQETQYF. The chain employs TRBV20-1 and TRBJ2-5; D gene uncertain. Trimming left V 0 bases short and J 0 bases short, with 14 bases between. This CDR3 is 16 amino acids long. From germline, CDR1 is DFQATT and CDR2 SNEGSKA (reference sequence).

This clonotype turned up a few times. The gene calls are TRBV5-1 and TRBJ2-5; D is unclear. Germline CDR1 reads SGHRS; CDR2 reads YFSETQ. Trimming removed 4 bases at V and 7 bases at J, with 23 bases between. This CDR3 has 16 residues. The CDR3 loop reads CASSPFPEAIHGTQYF. CDR3 DNA sequence: TGCGCCAGCAGCCCCTTTCCTGAGGCAATTCATGGGACCCAGTACTTC.

This sequence joins TRBV5-1 and TRBJ2-5; D not certain. This CDR3 is 17 amino acids long. Trimming stripped 0 bases from V and 0 bases from J, with 15 bases between. Germline V gene sequence: CDR1 SGHRS, CDR2 YFSETQ. The CDR3 loop reads CASSLAGGPYYQETQYF. The CDR3 DNA is TGCGCCAGCAGCTTGGCGGGCGGTCCGTACTACCAAGAGACCCAGTACTTC.

In its sample, this clonotype was seen a few times. The chain recombines TRBV27 with TRBJ2-7, with D perhaps matching TRBD1 (8 bases). Germline V CDR1 and CDR2: MNHEY, SMNVEV (reference sequence). V shed 7 bases and J shed 4 bases, with 20 bases lying between them. This CDR3 spans 15 amino acids. The CDR3 here is CASKQGGQGYYEQYF. The CDR3 DNA is TGTGCCAGCAAACAGGGGGGGCAGGGCTATTACGAGCAGTACTTC.

This clonotype appeared a few times. The CDR3 spells CASSSETDPEAFF. For the CDR3, the DNA is TGTGCCAGCAGCTCGGAGACAGACCCTGAAGCTTTCTTT. V usage is TRBV7-8 and J usage is TRBJ1-1; TRBD1 might be the D (5 bases). The V and J ends lost 4 bases and 6 bases respectively, with 12 bases between them. CDR3 length: 13 amino acids. The germline V gene encodes CDR1 SGHVS and CDR2 FQNEAQ.

This clonotype was picked up a small number of times. V and J are TRBV29-1 and TRBJ2-5; D uncertain. In germline, CDR1 is SQVTM, CDR2 ANQGSEA. V was pared by 4 bases and J by 5 bases, with 5 bases between. This CDR3 has 10 amino acids. Here the CDR3 reads CSVVEETQYF. In nucleotides, the CDR3 is TGCAGCGTTGTGGAGGAGACCCAGTACTTC.

This clonotype was seen a handful of times. The V call is TRBV28, the J call TRBJ2-3; perhaps TRBD2 as D (6 bases). CDR3 length: 14 amino acids. Germline assignment: CDR1 MDHEN and CDR2 SYDVKM. The V end was cut by 5 bases, the J end by 2 bases, with 11 bases between. CDR3 loop: CASSPLAFTDTQYF. CDR3 sequence (DNA): TGTGCCAGCAGTCCACTAGCATTCACAGATACGCAGTATTTT.

The genes are TRBV2 and TRBJ2-1, with 10 nucleotides matching TRBD2. The trim removed 10 bases at V and 2 bases at J, leaving 11 bases unmatched. This CDR3 is 16 amino acids long. Per germline, CDR1 SNHLY and CDR2 FYNNEI. CDR3 nucleotides: TGTGCCACCCAAATTCCAACTAGCGGGACCTACAATGAGCAGTTCTTC. This encodes CATQIPTSGTYNEQFF.

The V and J genes are TRBV5-1 and TRBJ2-1, with 8 bases fitting TRBD2. J gave up 7 bases and V 1 base, and 7 bases lay outside the gene matches. This CDR3 comprises 15 residues. CDR1 and CDR2 from the germline V gene are SGHRS and YFSETQ. CDR3 amino acids: CASSLFGRAENEQFF. The CDR3 DNA reads as TGCGCCAGCAGCTTGTTCGGGAGGGCCGAAAATGAGCAGTTCTTC.

The chain recombines TRBV5-1 with TRBJ1-1; D is unclear. Per the germline V gene, CDR1 is SGHRS and CDR2 is YFSETQ. The CDR3 spans 15 residues. The V end lost 4 bases, the J end lost 1 base, and 14 bases lay between the germline ends. DNA for the CDR3: TGCGCCAGCAGCCCGGGCGGGGAGAGGAACACTGAAGCTTTCTTT. It codes for CASSPGGERNTEAFF. The whole variable domain, filled in from reference TRBV5-1 and TRBJ1-1, reads KAGVTQTPRYLIKTRGQQVTLSCSPISGHRSVSWYQQTPGQGLQFLFEYFSETQRNKGNFPGRFSGRQFSNSRSEMNVSTLELGDSALYLCASSPGGERNTEAFFGQGTRLTVV.

Only a few counts were recorded for this clonotype. In DNA form, the CDR3 reads TGCGCCAGCAGCTTGCTGGGACAGGCATCTGGAAACACCATATATTTT. As protein: CASSLLGQASGNTIYF. V usage is TRBV5-1 and J usage is TRBJ1-3, with 8 bases aligning to TRBD1. The germline V gene has CDR1 SGHRS and CDR2 YFSETQ. Unmatched junction bases numbered 4, after V lost 1 base and J lost 1 base. The length of the CDR3 is 16 residues.

The chain couples TRBV28 to TRBJ2-7, with a weak D call TRBD2 (6 bases). The germline gives CDR1 MDHEN, CDR2 SYDVKM. Deletions cut 8 bases from V and 2 bases from J, with 16 bases between. The CDR3 runs 14 residues. The CDR3 DNA follows: TGTGCCAGCCGGGACCGGGACTTCCCCTACGAGCAGTACTTC. Translating it yields CASRDRDFPYEQYF.

This clonotype was detected a few times. J is TRBJ2-4 and V is TRBV11-1, with TRBD2 as a possible D gene (5 bases). Germline lookup yields CDR1 SGHAT and CDR2 FQDESV (reference sequence). The CDR3 sequence is 18 residues long. V shed 5 bases and J shed 1 base, with 21 bases lying between them. The CDR3 spells CASSPFRFKREAKNIQYF. Written as DNA, the CDR3 is TGTGCCAGCAGCCCGTTCCGATTTAAGAGGGAGGCCAAAAACATTCAGTACTTC.